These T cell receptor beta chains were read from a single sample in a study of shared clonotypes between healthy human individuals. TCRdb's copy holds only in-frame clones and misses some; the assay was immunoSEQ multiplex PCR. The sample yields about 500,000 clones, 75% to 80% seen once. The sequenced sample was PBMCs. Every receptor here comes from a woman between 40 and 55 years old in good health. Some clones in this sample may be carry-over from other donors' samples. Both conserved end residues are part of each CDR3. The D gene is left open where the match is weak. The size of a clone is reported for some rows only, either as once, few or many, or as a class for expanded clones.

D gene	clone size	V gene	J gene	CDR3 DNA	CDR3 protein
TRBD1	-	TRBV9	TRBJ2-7	TGTGCCAGCAGCGAGGACAGGTACTCCTACGAGCAGTACTTC	CASSEDRYSYEQYF
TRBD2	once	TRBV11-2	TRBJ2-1	TGTGCCAGCAGCCCGACTAGCGACTTGATGCGTGAGCAGTTCTTC	CASSPTSDLMREQFF
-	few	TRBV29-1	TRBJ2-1	TGCAGCGTTTTAGACTACAATGAGCAGTTCTTC	CSVLDYNEQFF
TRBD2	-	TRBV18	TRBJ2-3	TGTGCCAGCTCAAGGGGTAGCGGGGCCAACACAGATACGCAGTATTTT	CASSRGSGANTDTQYF
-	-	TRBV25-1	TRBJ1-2	TGTGCCAGCATTGAGGGGAATTGTTCTGGCTACACCTTC	CASIEGNCSGYTF
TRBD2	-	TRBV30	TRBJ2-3	TGTGCCTGGAGTCAAAGCGGGAGGGCAACAGATACGCAGTATTTT	CAWSQSGRATDTQYF
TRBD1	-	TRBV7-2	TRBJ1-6	TGTGCCAGCAGCTTGCAGGGGGGTACAGATTCACCCCTCCACTTT	CASSLQGGTDSPLHF
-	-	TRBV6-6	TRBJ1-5	TGTGCCAGCAAAATACAGGGCGCCGGGAATCAGCCCCAGCATTTT	CASKIQGAGNQPQHF
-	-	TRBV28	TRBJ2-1	TGTGCCAGCAGTTTACTGGCTACCGGGGATGACAATGAGCAGTTCTTC	CASSLLATGDDNEQFF
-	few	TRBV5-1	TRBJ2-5	TGCGCCAGCAGCTTGATGACCCAGGGGGAGACCCAGTACTTC	CASSLMTQGETQYF
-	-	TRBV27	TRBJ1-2	TGTGCCAGCAGCCCCAGACCTCTAGGCTATGGCTACACCTTC	CASSPRPLGYGYTF
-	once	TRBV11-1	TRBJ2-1	TGTGCCAGCAGCCCAGTTCCCCGCTCCTACAATGAGCAGTTCTTC	CASSPVPRSYNEQFF
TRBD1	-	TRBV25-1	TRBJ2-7	TGTGCCAGCAGTGAATTAGGCGACAGGGCCCACGAGCAGTACTTC	CASSELGDRAHEQYF
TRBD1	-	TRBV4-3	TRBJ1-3	TGCGCCAGCAGCCAAGATGGGACAGCTTACTCTGGAAACACCATATATTTT	CASSQDGTAYSGNTIYF
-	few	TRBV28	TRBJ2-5	TGTGCCAGCAGTTTCACGGGAGCCCTCCCGGAGCAGTACTTC	CASSFTGALPEQYF
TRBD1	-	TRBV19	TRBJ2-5	TGTGCCAGTAGGGACAGGGGGCAAGAGACCCAGTACTTC	CASRDRGQETQYF